This T cell receptor beta chain stems from a study of T-cell memory formation after mild COVID-19. The study, taken as a whole, reports: Proof of SARS-CoV-2 specificity was absent for the second-wave clones that crested on day 37. A balance of CD4 and CD8 characterized clones contracting day 15 to 85, whereas later expanders leaned CD4+.

The CDR3 is 13 residues long. The V gene lost 6 bases and the J gene lost 6 bases, with 13 bases spanning the gap. CDR1 is MNHEY and CDR2 is SVGEGT in the germline V gene. It was 5'RACE with constant-segment primers that produced the TCR alpha and TCR beta cDNA libraries, which carried sample barcodes and UMIs. TCRdb redid the calling of the 5' RACE reads with MiXCR, one entry per CDR3 protein. The data contain roughly 150,000 distinct CDR3 sequences, roughly 15% of them seen just once; the ten biggest clones take up around an eighth. Concerning this clonotype: Its antigen is undetermined.

The V call is TRBV6-2 or TRBV6-3, the J call TRBJ2-3, with no clear D. This TCR was recovered from an adult woman who had mild COVID-19 (a few samples of this study predate the infection). Cell type and time point are not known. Material: PBMCs or a T cell subset sorted from them (not recorded which). CDR3 in amino acids: CASRPHNWDTQYF. The CDR3 DNA reads as TGTGCCAGCAGACCACACAACTGGGATACGCAGTATTTT.